These 7 T cell receptor beta chains share one sample of origin, sequenced in a study of CD8 T cells in Susac syndrome. Roughly 0.45 to 1 ug RNA was reverse transcribed with random hexamers. TCRdb reanalysed the immunoSEQ multiplex PCR reads using MiXCR and keeps one entry per CDR3 protein. The table has about 280,000 distinct CDR3 sequences, approximately 84% seen once. Specimen: CD8+ T cells from PBMCs. The receptors stem from a human donor with multiple sclerosis.

The J gene is TRBJ2-3, the V gene TRBV3-1; D might be TRBD1 (5 bases). The CDR3 length is 18 residues. CDR1 is LGHDT, CDR2 YNNKEL, per germline (reference sequence). Trimming took off 0 bases at V and 4 bases at J, with 20 bases between the two ends. CDR3 nucleotides: TGTGCCAGCAGCCAAGATAGGGGCGCCACAGAGGCGGCAGATACGCAGTATTTT. Residues: CASSQDRGATEAADTQYF.

This clonotype has only a few counts. V usage is TRBV6-1 and J usage is TRBJ2-1; 12 nucleotides line up with TRBD2. The junction had 3 bases not matched to a gene; V was cut back by 6 bases and J by 6 bases. Germline assignment: CDR1 MNHNS and CDR2 SASEGT. The CDR3 sequence is 14 residues long. CDR3: CASRQGLAGNEQFF. The CDR3 nucleotides are TGTGCCAGCAGACAGGGACTAGCGGGCAATGAGCAGTTCTTC.

V gene TRBV7-9 combines with J gene TRBJ1-2; D gene unclear. The V gene's germline CDR1 is SEHNR and CDR2 FQNEAQ (reference sequence). CDR3 length: 13 amino acids. Trimming took 1 base from V and 9 from J, leaving 12 bases between them. The CDR3, as DNA: TGTGCCAGCAGCTTAGTTGGAGGTCGCAGCTACACCTTC. Protein product: CASSLVGGRSYTF.

The chain joins TRBV2 to TRBJ2-3; D not certain. V was shortened by 5 bases and J by 4 bases, with 7 bases between the two germline ends. Germline CDR1 is SNHLY and CDR2 is FYNNEI. This CDR3 contains 12 residues. The CDR3 nucleotides are TGTGCCAGCAGTACTGGGGCAGATACGCAGTATTTT. It specifies CASSTGADTQYF.

This clonotype was seen once. CDR3 loop: CASRRLAGGPLVGNPPQETQYF. DNA for the CDR3: TGTGCCAGCAGGAGACTAGCGGGAGGGCCGTTGGTTGGGAATCCCCCACAAGAGACCCAGTACTTC. The gene calls are TRBV2 and TRBJ2-5; 14 bases map to TRBD2. The CDR3 runs 22 residues. Trimming took 6 bases from V and 2 from J; bases not matched to a gene: 23. Germline V gene data show CDR1 as SNHLY and CDR2 as FYNNEI.

As DNA, the CDR3 is TGTGCCAGCAGTCGTCGGTGGGCTAACTATGGCTACACCTTC. It codes for CASSRRWANYGYTF. The chain uses TRBV27 and TRBJ1-2, with D uncertain. With 5 bases removed from V and 0 bases from J, the gap between germline ends came to 10 bases. CDR3 length: 14 amino acids. Per germline, CDR1 MNHEY and CDR2 SMNVEV (reference sequence).

V is TRBV13 and J is TRBJ2-2, with TRBD2 matching over 9 bases. With 8 bases clipped from V and 1 base from J, the junction kept 5 bases outside the gene matches. This CDR3 has 15 amino acids. Germline CDR1 reads PRHDT; CDR2 reads FYEKMQ (reference sequence). Written as DNA, the CDR3 is TGTGCCAGCCAGACTAGCGGAGAGAACACCGGGGAGCTGTTTTTT. Encoded protein: CASQTSGENTGELFF.